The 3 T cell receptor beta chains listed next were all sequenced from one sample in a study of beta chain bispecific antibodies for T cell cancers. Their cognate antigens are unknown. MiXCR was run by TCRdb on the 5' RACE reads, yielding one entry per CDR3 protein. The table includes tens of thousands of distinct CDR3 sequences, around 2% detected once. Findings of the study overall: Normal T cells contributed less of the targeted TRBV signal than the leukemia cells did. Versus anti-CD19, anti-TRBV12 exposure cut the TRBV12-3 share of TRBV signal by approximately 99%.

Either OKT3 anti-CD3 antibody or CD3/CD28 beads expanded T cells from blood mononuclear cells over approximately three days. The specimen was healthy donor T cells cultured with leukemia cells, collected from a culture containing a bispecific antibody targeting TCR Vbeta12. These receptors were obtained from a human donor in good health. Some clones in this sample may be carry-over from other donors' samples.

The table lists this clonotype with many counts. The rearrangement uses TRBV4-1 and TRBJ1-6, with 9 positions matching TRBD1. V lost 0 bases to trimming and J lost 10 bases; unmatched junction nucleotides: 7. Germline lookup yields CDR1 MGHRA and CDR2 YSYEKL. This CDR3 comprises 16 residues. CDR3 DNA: TGCGCCAGCAGCCAAGATCCAGGACAGGGGTTCTCACCCCTCCACTTT. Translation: CASSQDPGQGFSPLHF.

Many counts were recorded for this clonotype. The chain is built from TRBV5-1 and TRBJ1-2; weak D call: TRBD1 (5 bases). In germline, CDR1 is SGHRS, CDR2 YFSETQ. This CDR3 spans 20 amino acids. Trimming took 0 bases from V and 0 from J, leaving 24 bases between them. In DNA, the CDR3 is TGCGCCAGCAGCTTGGCCGCATTAGGGGCGCTTACACCAGCTAACTATGGCTACACCTTC. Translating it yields CASSLAALGALTPANYGYTF.

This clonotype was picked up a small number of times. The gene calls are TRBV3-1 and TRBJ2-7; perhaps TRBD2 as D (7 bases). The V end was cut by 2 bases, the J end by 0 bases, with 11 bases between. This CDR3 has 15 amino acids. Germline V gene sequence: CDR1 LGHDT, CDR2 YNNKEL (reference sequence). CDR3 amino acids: CASSQWGGLSYEQYF. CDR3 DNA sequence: TGTGCCAGCAGCCAATGGGGGGGCCTCTCCTACGAGCAGTACTTC.